The entry below gives a single TCR beta chain sequence along with its context. The CDR3 runs to 12 residues. V trimming: 1 base; J trimming: 9 bases; junction bases outside the gene matches: 3. Germline-derived CDR1 and CDR2 are SQVTM and ANQGSEA. This record belongs to a study of CD8+ T cells in alopecia areata. RNA was extracted and reverse transcribed into cDNA as the sequencing template. Using immunoSEQ multiplex PCR, the repertoire was profiled, and TCRdb retains in-frame clones only, with some absent. The sample has some 99,000 clones; about 40% are singletons. This TCR derives from a human donor with alopecia areata. The rearrangement joins TRBV29-1 to TRBJ2-5, with 9 bases aligning to TRBD1. What was sequenced was CD4+ T cells sorted from blood. The CDR3 here is CSVEGDRVAQYF. CDR3 sequence (DNA): TGCAGCGTTGAAGGGGACAGGGTGGCCCAGTACTTC.